This record covers a single TCR beta chain. Its antigen remains unidentified. This specimen comes from a study of long-term antiretroviral therapy in people with HIV. They ran version v3.0 of the immunoSEQ assay at survey level. TCRdb keeps only in-frame clones here, not all; method: immunoSEQ multiplex PCR. This table has about 43,000 clones, around nine tenths appearing once. Without exception, participants with HIV were treated in the United States. Whole-study findings and limits: Clones with expansion before ART led the repertoire at all time points.

The V gene's germline CDR1 is SQVTM and CDR2 ANQGSEA. The V end lost 6 bases, the J end lost 3 bases, and 11 bases lay between the germline ends. The CDR3 sequence is 12 residues long. V is TRBV29-1 and J is TRBJ1-1, with D uncertain. This clonotype was sampled from a woman between 45 and 65 years old with HIV. This specimen was unsorted PBMCs, taken 0.1 years before starting antiretroviral therapy. The CDR3 spells CSVRSGDTEAFF. DNA for the CDR3: TGCAGCGTACGCTCCGGGGACACTGAAGCTTTCTTT.